One TCR beta chain is described in this entry. This CDR3 contains 15 residues. V was pared by 5 bases and J by 0 bases, with 13 bases between. The V gene's germline CDR1 is LNHDA and CDR2 SQIVND (reference sequence). Using immunoSEQ multiplex PCR, the repertoire was profiled, and TCRdb retains in-frame clones only, with some absent. The sample has hundreds of thousands of clones; under 90% are singletons. The sample is drawn from a study of blood T cell repertoires in COVID-19. About the study: Some COVID-19 samples were acute and others convalescent; all came from the United States, Italy and Spain. PBMCs, B-cell-depleted T cells, or T cells provided the cDNA or gDNA that made up the material.

Those who participated ranged in age from roughly 18 to 100 years and resided in roughly 26 US areas. Exposed participants came across a COVID-19 case within 2 weeks before study entry. This rearrangement joins TRBV19 to TRBJ1-1; D gene unclear. Source material: PBMCs or T cells enriched from blood (not recorded which). This sequence was found in a woman between 50 and 59 years old who had been exposed to COVID-19. The CDR3 nucleotides read TGTGCCAGTAGTGCGGAGGACGGAGTGAACACTGAAGCTTTCTTT. This sequence encodes CASSAEDGVNTEAFF.